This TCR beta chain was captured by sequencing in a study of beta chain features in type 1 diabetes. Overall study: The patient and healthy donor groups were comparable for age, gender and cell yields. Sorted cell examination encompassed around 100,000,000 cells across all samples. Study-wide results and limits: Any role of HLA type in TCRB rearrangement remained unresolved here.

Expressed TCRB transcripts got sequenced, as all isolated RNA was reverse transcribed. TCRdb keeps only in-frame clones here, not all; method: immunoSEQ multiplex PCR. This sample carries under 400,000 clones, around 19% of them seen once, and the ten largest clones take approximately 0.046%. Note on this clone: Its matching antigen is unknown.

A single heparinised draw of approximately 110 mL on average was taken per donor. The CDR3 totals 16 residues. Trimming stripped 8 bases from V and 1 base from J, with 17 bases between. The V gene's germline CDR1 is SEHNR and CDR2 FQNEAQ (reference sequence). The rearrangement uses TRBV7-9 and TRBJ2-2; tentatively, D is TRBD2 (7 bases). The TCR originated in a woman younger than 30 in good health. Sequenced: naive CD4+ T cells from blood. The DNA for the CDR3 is TGTGCCAGCGGGGCCTGGGGGGGACAGAACACCGGGGAGCTGTTTTTT. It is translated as CASGAWGGQNTGELFF.